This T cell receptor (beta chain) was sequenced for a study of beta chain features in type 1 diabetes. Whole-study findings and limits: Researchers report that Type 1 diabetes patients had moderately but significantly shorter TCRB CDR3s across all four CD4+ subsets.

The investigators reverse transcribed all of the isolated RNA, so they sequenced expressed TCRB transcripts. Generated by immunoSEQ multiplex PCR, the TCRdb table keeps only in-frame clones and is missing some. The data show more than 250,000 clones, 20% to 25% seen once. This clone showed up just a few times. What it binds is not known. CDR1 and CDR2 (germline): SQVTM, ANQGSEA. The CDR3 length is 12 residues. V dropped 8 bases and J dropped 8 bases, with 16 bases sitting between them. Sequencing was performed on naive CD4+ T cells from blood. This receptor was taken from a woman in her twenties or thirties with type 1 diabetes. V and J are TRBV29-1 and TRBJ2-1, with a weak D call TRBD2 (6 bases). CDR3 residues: CSSTAWGDEQFF. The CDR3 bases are TGCAGCTCGACGGCCTGGGGGGATGAGCAGTTCTTC.